These T cell receptor beta chains were read from a single sample in a study of Ad26.COV2.S vaccination and SARS-CoV-2 variants. Sequencing used immunoSEQ multiplex PCR; TCRdb keeps in-frame clones, though not all of them. The sample shows some 320,000 clones, around 84% of them seen only once. The source material was peripheral blood, sampled in a trial of Ad26.COV2.S vaccine versus placebo. The receptors were gathered from a person between 18 and 59 years old who received the Ad26.COV2.S COVID-19 vaccine or a placebo. Both conserved end residues are trimmed from each CDR3. Fields, in order: clone size, J gene, V gene, CDR3 protein. The listing skips clone size in some rows; elsewhere it reads once, few, many or a size class.

abundance: -
j_gene: TRBJ1-1
v_gene: TRBV5-1
CDR3aa: ASSLAGANTEAF

abundance: -
j_gene: TRBJ1-4
v_gene: TRBV18
CDR3aa: ASSPVATNEKLF

abundance: once
j_gene: TRBJ2-5
v_gene: TRBV7-2
CDR3aa: ASSFGTSGETQY

abundance: -
j_gene: TRBJ1-1
v_gene: TRBV6-2/TRBV6-3
CDR3aa: ASSSSRDTEAF

abundance: once
j_gene: TRBJ2-3
v_gene: TRBV6-6
CDR3aa: ASTNGGSFTDTQY

abundance: few
j_gene: TRBJ2-7
v_gene: TRBV4-3
CDR3aa: ASRNRLGSAYEQY

abundance: -
j_gene: TRBJ1-1
v_gene: TRBV15
CDR3aa: ATSRVNEGREAF

abundance: -
j_gene: TRBJ2-5
v_gene: TRBV5-4
CDR3aa: ASSTIARGPVETQY

abundance: -
j_gene: TRBJ1-5
v_gene: TRBV6-4
CDR3aa: ASSSEGNQPQH

abundance: -
j_gene: TRBJ2-5
v_gene: TRBV10-3
CDR3aa: AIGQKETQY

abundance: -
j_gene: TRBJ1-5
v_gene: TRBV30
CDR3aa: AWSKNNQPQH

abundance: -
j_gene: TRBJ1-1
v_gene: TRBV9
CDR3aa: ASSGAQGYTEAF

abundance: -
j_gene: TRBJ2-3
v_gene: TRBV5-1
CDR3aa: ASSLAKRGQLRRPHTDTQY

abundance: -
j_gene: TRBJ1-5
v_gene: TRBV5-1
CDR3aa: ASSLLPGNQPQH

abundance: -
j_gene: TRBJ1-1
v_gene: TRBV7-2
CDR3aa: ASSPQLKLNTEAF

abundance: once
j_gene: TRBJ1-2
v_gene: TRBV7-2
CDR3aa: ASSVSGGDYGYT

abundance: -
j_gene: TRBJ2-3
v_gene: TRBV5-1
CDR3aa: ATREGGGIPDTQY

abundance: -
j_gene: TRBJ2-3
v_gene: TRBV7-2
CDR3aa: ASSLALRGGAGDTQY

abundance: -
j_gene: TRBJ2-2
v_gene: TRBV10-1
CDR3aa: ASQFVLGGELF

abundance: -
j_gene: TRBJ2-7
v_gene: TRBV10-2
CDR3aa: ASTPSGGDYEQY

abundance: once
j_gene: TRBJ1-1
v_gene: TRBV7-9
CDR3aa: ASSDRGLSAEAF

abundance: -
j_gene: TRBJ1-2
v_gene: TRBV3-1/TRBV3-2
CDR3aa: ASSRDRYDGYT

abundance: -
j_gene: TRBJ2-5
v_gene: TRBV9
CDR3aa: ASSVGFEETQY

abundance: once
j_gene: TRBJ2-5
v_gene: TRBV30
CDR3aa: AWTGARTQY